The clone carrying this T cell receptor beta chain appeared many times. This sample is part of a study of T cell repertoires in cytomegalovirus infection. Study details: CMV infection and matching HLA type were both indicated by public TCR beta signatures.

One entry per CDR3 protein, called by TCRdb with MiXCR from the reads. The data show over 250,000 distinct CDR3 sequences, around 25% seen once. The clonotype originates from a human donor in good health (CMV status not recorded). Some clones in this sample may be carry-over from other donors' samples. The specimen sequenced was PBMCs.

CDR3 nucleotide sequence: TGTGCCAGCAGCTTAGTAGGGGGACCGACAGGGAAAGAGACCCAGTACTTC. It yields the protein CASSLVGGPTGKETQYF. The chain uses TRBV7-2 and TRBJ2-5; TRBD1 agrees at 7 bases. The CDR3 sequence is 17 residues long. V shed 1 base and J 3 bases; nucleotides not matched to a gene: 11. Looked up from germline, CDR1 is SGHTA and CDR2 is FQGNSA.